These 15 T cell receptor beta chains were sequenced from one sample in a study of cytomegalovirus exposure and HLA in healthy donors. The PCR ran on 60 Vbeta and 13 Jbeta primers. Here immunoSEQ multiplex PCR was the method, and the copy in TCRdb shows in-frame clones only, minus some. The sample lists some 160,000 clones; approximately 80% were seen once. What was sequenced was PBMCs. Receptors were obtained from a woman in her 30s in good health and CMV-seronegative.

This chain uses TRBV19 with TRBJ1-1; D is unclear. The germline V gene has CDR1 LNHDA and CDR2 SQIVND (reference sequence). CDR3 length: 14 residues. The ends were cut back, 5 bases at V and 1 base at J, with 11 bases in the middle. CDR3 DNA sequence: TGTGCCAGTAGTGCCCCCACGGGGAACACTGAAGCTTTCTTT. Translated, it gives CASSAPTGNTEAFF.

The chain recombines TRBV18 with TRBJ1-5, with unresolved D. Trimming pared 3 bases from V and 2 bases from J, leaving 5 bases between. This CDR3 comprises 13 residues. Germline V gene sequence: CDR1 KGHSH, CDR2 LQKENI. CDR3 sequence: CASSPAGNQPQHF. Written as DNA, the CDR3 is TGTGCCAGCTCACCGGCAGGCAATCAGCCCCAGCATTTT.

The genes are TRBV9 and TRBJ2-1; D may be TRBD1 (5 bases). The CDR3 is 14 residues long. Germline loops: CDR1 SGDLS, CDR2 YYNGEE. V was trimmed by 3 bases and J by 8 bases, leaving 15 bases between them. CDR3 region: CASSGNQGMDEQFF. The CDR3 nucleotides are TGTGCCAGCAGCGGGAACCAGGGTATGGATGAGCAGTTCTTC.

The CDR3 coding sequence is TGTGCCAGCAGTGAAGCGCCCGGACAGGGCCCTCTCAATGAGCAGTTCTTC. Its protein is CASSEAPGQGPLNEQFF. The chain recombines TRBV2 with TRBJ2-1, with 8 bases aligning to TRBD1. This CDR3 is 17 amino acids long. Looked up from germline, CDR1 is SNHLY and CDR2 is FYNNEI. The V gene end was trimmed by 0 bases and the J gene end by 6 bases; junction bases not matched to a gene: 10.

The CDR3 protein is CATSRDRGTEAFF. CDR3 DNA: TGTGCCACCAGCAGAGATCGAGGAACTGAAGCTTTCTTT. The chain combines TRBV15 with TRBJ1-1; D gene ambiguous. The CDR3 is 13 residues long. V shed 0 bases and J shed 5 bases, with 7 bases lying between them. Germline V gene lookup returns CDR1 LNHNV and CDR2 YYDKDF (reference sequence).

This clone was counted a few times. This chain connects TRBV4-1 to TRBJ2-2; 9 bases line up with TRBD2. The germline V gene has CDR1 MGHRA and CDR2 YSYEKL. Trimming cost V 0 bases and J 7 bases; bases outside gene matches: 9. The CDR3 runs to 17 residues. The CDR3 coding sequence is TGCGCCAGCAGCCAAGATCCTGGGACTAGCATACGCGGGGAGCTGTTTTTT. The encoded protein is CASSQDPGTSIRGELFF.

This clone was picked up one time. This chain links TRBV13 with TRBJ2-7; 10 nucleotides match TRBD1. Looked up from germline, CDR1 is PRHDT and CDR2 is FYEKMQ (reference sequence). V lost 5 bases to trimming and J lost 5 bases; unmatched junction nucleotides: 6. The CDR3 sequence is 14 residues long. The DNA of the CDR3 is TGTGCCAGCAGCCATGGGGACAGGGGCCACGAGCAGTACTTC. Its translation: CASSHGDRGHEQYF.

The J gene is TRBJ2-7, the V gene TRBV18, with a weak D call TRBD1 (6 bases). CDR1 and CDR2 from the germline V gene are KGHSH and LQKENI. V lost 1 base and J 1 base, leaving 11 bases between the germline ends. This CDR3 contains 15 residues. DNA of the CDR3: TGTGCCAGCTCACCACTCTCGAGGGGGTCCTACGAGCAGTACTTC. Its protein is CASSPLSRGSYEQYF.

This clone was counted only a few times. The rearrangement links TRBV27 to TRBJ1-1, with D possibly matching TRBD1 (5 bases). Trimming shortened V by 6 bases and J by 6 bases, and 14 bases separated the two germline ends. CDR3 size: 13 residues. The germline V gene encodes CDR1 MNHEY and CDR2 SMNVEV (reference sequence). CDR3 DNA sequence: TGTGCCAGCAGAACACAAAGCAGGGCTGAAGCTTTCTTT. The encoded protein is CASRTQSRAEAFF.

V usage is TRBV4-1 and J usage is TRBJ2-3, with D uncertain. This CDR3 region has 14 residues. The ends were cut back, 0 bases at V and 5 bases at J, with 9 bases in the middle. In germline, CDR1 is MGHRA, CDR2 YSYEKL. CDR3 DNA sequence: TGCGCCAGCAGCCAAGATCTGGCAGGAGATACGCAGTATTTT. Amino acids: CASSQDLAGDTQYF.

The chain recombines TRBV2 with TRBJ1-2, with TRBD1 matching 11 bases. The CDR3 is 15 amino acids. V trimming: 5 bases; J trimming: 7 bases; junction bases outside the gene matches: 9. Germline V gene sequence: CDR1 SNHLY, CDR2 FYNNEI. The CDR3 here is CASSPRTGGAFGYTF. CDR3 bases: TGTGCCAGCAGTCCCAGGACAGGGGGCGCTTTTGGCTACACCTTC.

The chain combines TRBV5-4 with TRBJ2-5; 8 bases are a match to TRBD1. The germline gives CDR1 SGHNT, CDR2 YYREEE (reference sequence). V trimming: 4 bases; J trimming: 4 bases; junction bases outside the gene matches: 3. This CDR3 is 13 amino acids long. CDR3 sequence reads: CASSVDRGETQYF. Here the CDR3 DNA reads TGTGCCAGCAGCGTAGACAGGGGAGAGACCCAGTACTTC.

The genes are TRBV5-1 and TRBJ2-5; D remains unclear. The CDR3 has 15 amino acids. Trimming left V 4 bases short and J 0 bases short, with 13 bases between. From germline, CDR1 is SGHRS and CDR2 YFSETQ. This CDR3 reads CASSRGDWDQETQYF. CDR3 bases: TGCGCCAGCAGCCGAGGTGATTGGGACCAAGAGACCCAGTACTTC. The whole variable domain, filled in from reference TRBV5-1 and TRBJ2-5, reads KAGVTQTPRYLIKTRGQQVTLSCSPISGHRSVSWYQQTPGQGLQFLFEYFSETQRNKGNFPGRFSGRQFSNSRSEMNVSTLELGDSALYLCASSRGDWDQETQYFGPGTRLLVL.

The chain uses TRBV6-5 and TRBJ2-7; 10 bases are shared with TRBD2. Trimming cost V 4 bases and J 0 bases; bases outside gene matches: 6. The CDR3 runs to 16 residues. Germline CDR1 is MNHEY and CDR2 is SVGAGI. The CDR3 reads CASSSLSGGRSYEQYF. For the CDR3, the DNA is TGTGCCAGCAGTTCCCTTAGCGGGGGGCGCTCCTACGAGCAGTACTTC.

The J gene is TRBJ2-3, the V gene TRBV25-1, with TRBD1 identical over 9 bases. The V segment lost 4 bases and the J segment 3 bases; nucleotides outside the gene matches: 8. Per the germline V gene, CDR1 is MGHDK and CDR2 is SYGVNS. CDR3 length: 16 residues. The CDR3, as DNA: TGTGCCAGCAGTGCCCGGACAGGGGATAGGACAGATACGCAGTATTTT. As protein: CASSARTGDRTDTQYF.